The rows below give T cell receptor beta chains drawn from one sample of a study of blood T cell repertoires in COVID-19. Generated by immunoSEQ multiplex PCR, the TCRdb table keeps only in-frame clones and is missing some. Here the sample spans tens of thousands of clones, just over 90% being singletons. Material: peripheral blood. The receptors derive from a man aged 50-59 years with active COVID-19. CDR3s include the opening cysteine and the closing phenylalanine or tryptophan. The D gene is left open where the match is weak. A row's size may be missing; if present it is once, few, many or a size class.

V gene	clone size	D gene	J gene	CDR3 DNA	CDR3 protein
TRBV9	NA	TRBD2	TRBJ2-3	TGTGCCAGCAGCGTAGACGGGGGGGGTCCCACAGATACGCAGTATTTT	CASSVDGGGPTDTQYF
TRBV11-2	NA	NA	TRBJ2-7	TGTGCCAGCGCCCAACAGGGACCCCTATCCTACGAGCAGTACTTC	CASAQQGPLSYEQYF
TRBV7-2	NA	TRBD1	TRBJ2-3	TGTGCCAGCAGCCCAGACAGGGGGGGGACCACAGATACGCAGTATTTT	CASSPDRGGTTDTQYF
TRBV29-1	NA	NA	TRBJ1-1	TGCAGCGTTGAAGGGGGAGAAACTGAAGCTTTCTTT	CSVEGGETEAFF
TRBV5-1	NA	TRBD1	TRBJ2-7	TGCGCCAGCAGTTCGGACAGGAGCTCCTACGAGCAGTACTTC	CASSSDRSSYEQYF
TRBV5-1	NA	TRBD1	TRBJ1-1	TGCGCCAGCAGCTCCGGACAGGGAGGTATGGGAACTGAAGCTTTCTTT	CASSSGQGGMGTEAFF
TRBV5-1	NA	NA	TRBJ1-1	TGCGCCAGCAGCTTGGAAGGGGGGGCTGAAGCTTTCTTT	CASSLEGGAEAFF
TRBV4-2	NA	TRBD1	TRBJ2-5	TGTGCCAGCAGCCACCCCTCTGGGGACAGTCAATATCAAGAGACCCAGTACTTC	CASSHPSGDSQYQETQYF
TRBV3-1/TRBV3-2	NA	NA	TRBJ2-7	TGTGCCAGCAGCCCCCGCCTCCTAGAGGTAGTGGACGAGCAGTACTTC	CASSPRLLEVVDEQYF
TRBV7-9	few	TRBD1	TRBJ2-2	TGTGCCAGCAGCCGCGGAGGACAGGGGGCTTCCACCGGGGAGCTGTTTTTT	CASSRGGQGASTGELFF
TRBV5-1	NA	TRBD1	TRBJ2-6	TGCGCCAGCAGCTTGGGACAGGGGGCGCTTGGGGCCAACGTCCTGACTTTC	CASSLGQGALGANVLTF
TRBV19	NA	NA	TRBJ2-1	TGTGCCAGTACCACTGGGGACAATTACAATGAGCAGTTCTTC	CASTTGDNYNEQFF
TRBV6-5	NA	NA	TRBJ2-1	TGTGCCAGCAGGAACTTACAGGTCTTCAACAATGAGCAGTTCTTC	CASRNLQVFNNEQFF
TRBV11-3	NA	NA	TRBJ2-1	TGTGCCAGCAGCTTAGAACTGGTATACAATGAGCAGTTCTTC	CASSLELVYNEQFF
TRBV2	NA	NA	TRBJ2-5	TGTGCCAGCAGACGGGGGCAAGAGACCCAGTACTTC	CASRRGQETQYF
TRBV6-5	few	TRBD1	TRBJ1-1	TGTGCCAGCAGTTACTCGCTCAGGGGGAAAGCTTTCTTT	CASSYSLRGKAFF
TRBV5-4	NA	TRBD1	TRBJ2-7	TGTGCCAGCAGCTTGGCCGGGACAGGGAACTACGAGCAGTACTTC	CASSLAGTGNYEQYF
TRBV6-5	NA	TRBD1	TRBJ2-3	TGTGCCAGCAGAGCAAGGGACAGGGGCCTAGATACGCAGTATTTT	CASRARDRGLDTQYF
TRBV6-1	NA	NA	TRBJ2-5	TGTGCCAGCAGTGAGGAGGCGGGGAGAGGAGAGACCCAGTACTTC	CASSEEAGRGETQYF
TRBV28	NA	NA	TRBJ2-7	TGTGCCAGCAGAGGGGGAGGGGCGGACTACGAGCAGTACTTC	CASRGGGADYEQYF
TRBV5-8	NA	NA	TRBJ2-7	TGTGCCAGCAGCAGGGGGCCGGGGGCGTTTTACGAGCAGTACTTC	CASSRGPGAFYEQYF
TRBV29-1	NA	NA	TRBJ1-2	TGCAGCGCCACAGGTGGCTACACCTTC	CSATGGYTF
TRBV19	NA	NA	TRBJ2-7	TGTGCCAGTAGCCGGCAAGGGGCAGGCTACTACGAGCAGTACTTC	CASSRQGAGYYEQYF
TRBV5-1	once	TRBD2	TRBJ2-1	TGCGCCAGCAGCTCTTCGAGCGGGAGTTCGGGGCAGTTCTTC	CASSSSSGSSGQFF
TRBV2	NA	TRBD1	TRBJ1-2	TGTGCCAGCAGAGACAGGGGGCACGCCTATGGCTACACCTTC	CASRDRGHAYGYTF
TRBV29-1	NA	TRBD2	TRBJ2-7	TGCAGCGTTGAAGGGCTAGCGGGGGCCTACGAGCAGTACTTC	CSVEGLAGAYEQYF